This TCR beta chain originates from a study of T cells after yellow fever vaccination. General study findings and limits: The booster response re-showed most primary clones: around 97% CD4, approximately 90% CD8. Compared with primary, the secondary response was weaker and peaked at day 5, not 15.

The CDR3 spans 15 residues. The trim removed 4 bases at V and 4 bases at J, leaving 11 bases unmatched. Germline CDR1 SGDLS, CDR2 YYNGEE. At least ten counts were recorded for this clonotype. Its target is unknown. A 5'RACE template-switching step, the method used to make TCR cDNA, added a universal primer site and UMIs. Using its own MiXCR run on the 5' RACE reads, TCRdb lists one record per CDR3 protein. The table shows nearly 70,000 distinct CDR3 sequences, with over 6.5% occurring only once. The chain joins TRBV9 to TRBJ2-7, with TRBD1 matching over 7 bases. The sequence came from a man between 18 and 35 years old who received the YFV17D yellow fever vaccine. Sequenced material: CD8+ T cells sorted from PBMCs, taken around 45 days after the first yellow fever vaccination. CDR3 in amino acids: CASSLRPGQNYEQYF. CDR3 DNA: TGTGCCAGCAGCCTCCGACCGGGACAGAATTACGAGCAGTACTTC.